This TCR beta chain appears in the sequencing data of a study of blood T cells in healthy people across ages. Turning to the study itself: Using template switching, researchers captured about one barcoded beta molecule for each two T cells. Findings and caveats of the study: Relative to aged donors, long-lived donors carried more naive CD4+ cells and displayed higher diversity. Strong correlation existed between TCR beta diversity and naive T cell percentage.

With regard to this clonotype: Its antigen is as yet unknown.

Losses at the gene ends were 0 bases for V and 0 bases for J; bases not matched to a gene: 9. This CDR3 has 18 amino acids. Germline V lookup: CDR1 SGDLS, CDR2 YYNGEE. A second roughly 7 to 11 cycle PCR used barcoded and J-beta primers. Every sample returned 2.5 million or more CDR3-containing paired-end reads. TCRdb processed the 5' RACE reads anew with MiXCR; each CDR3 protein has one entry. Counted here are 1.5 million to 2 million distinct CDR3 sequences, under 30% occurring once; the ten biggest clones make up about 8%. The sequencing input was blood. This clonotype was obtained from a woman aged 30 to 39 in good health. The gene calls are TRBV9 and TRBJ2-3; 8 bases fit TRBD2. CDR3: CASSVGNSGTPSTDTQYF. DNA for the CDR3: TGTGCCAGCAGCGTAGGTAATAGCGGGACACCTAGCACAGATACGCAGTATTTT.